The sequence of this TCR beta chain was determined in a study of T cell responses to AZD1222 COVID-19 vaccine. TCRdb's table, derived via immunoSEQ multiplex PCR, lists solely in-frame clones and lacks some. This repertoire shows approximately 97,000 clones, around 90% found once; its top ten account for around 8%. CDR3 size: 13 residues. V dropped 4 bases and J dropped 4 bases, with 11 bases sitting between them. From germline, CDR1 is SGHRS and CDR2 YFSETQ. Comment on this clone: No antigen is known for it.

General observations from the study: Donors were mostly white British, more females; clonal diversity possibly underestimated. Once two AZD1222 doses were given, Spike-specific TCR breadth and depth went up. Unmutated variant regions reportedly attract nearly half of all spike-specific TCRs.

Sequences were derived from peripheral blood, sampled on day 0 of AZD1222 vaccination. The receptor's source is an adult in good health. This sequence joins TRBV5-1 and TRBJ1-1; D remains ambiguous. CDR3 DNA sequence: TGCGCCAGCAGCGGTACCCGGGGCACTGAAGCTTTCTTT. As protein: CASSGTRGTEAFF.